Detailed here is one TCR beta chain. What it recognizes is unknown. Looked up from germline, CDR1 is SNHLY and CDR2 is FYNNEI. This CDR3 spans 13 amino acids. The data originate from a study of cytomegalovirus exposure and HLA in healthy donors. General study results and limits: In an earlier analysis, most TCR beta V segments were productive about 87% or about 30% of the time. What a later analysis reportedly showed was that an Asian-associated ancestry cluster had fewer N-insertions than the 666-donor mean.

PCR was performed using 60 Vbeta and 13 Jbeta primers. The assay was immunoSEQ multiplex PCR, and TCRdb's table has in-frame clones only and misses some. The sample shows about 170,000 clones, 75% to 90% of them seen only once. While unrecorded immune exposures were likely, the donors were nominally healthy when sampled. This chain connects TRBV2 to TRBJ2-5; D might be TRBD1 (6 bases). The J call may be in error: the DNA end matches TRBJ2-7 better. The TCR was taken from a male donor in good health and CMV-seronegative. The specimen sequenced was PBMCs. The DNA for the CDR3 is TGTGCCAGCTCGCCACAGGGCGGTGACGAGCAGTACTTC. This gives the protein CASSPQGGDEQYF.